Below, 25 T cell receptor beta chains from the same sample are listed, as sequenced in a study of T-cell memory formation after mild COVID-19. One entry per CDR3 protein, called by TCRdb with MiXCR from the 5' RACE reads. Found here are 170,000 or so distinct CDR3 sequences, about a fifth of them singletons; the top ten hold roughly 23%. The sequenced sample was PBMCs or a T cell subset sorted from them (not recorded which). These receptors were obtained from an adult woman who had mild COVID-19 (a few samples of this study predate the infection). Cell type and time point are not known.

The chain carries TRBV10-3 and TRBJ2-3; perhaps TRBD2 as D (5 bases). CDR3 length equals 13 residues. Trimming took 8 bases from V and 4 from J, leaving 13 bases between them. Germline V gene data show CDR1 as ENHRY and CDR2 as SYGVKD. Here the CDR3 DNA reads TGTGCCATCTCTCGGCTAGCCGCAGATACGCAGTATTTT. Protein sequence: CAISRLAADTQYF.

The rearrangement uses TRBV7-6 and TRBJ2-1; possible D gene TRBD2, 5 bases. Germline V lookup: CDR1 SGHVS, CDR2 FNYEAQ. The V end was cut by 0 bases, the J end by 0 bases, with 12 bases between. The CDR3 consists of 17 residues. This chain's CDR3 is CASSLAFWSGSYNEQFF. Written as DNA, the CDR3 is TGTGCCAGCAGCTTAGCATTCTGGAGCGGCTCCTACAATGAGCAGTTCTTC.

The chain joins TRBV7-3 to TRBJ2-1; TRBD2 matches at 13 bases. V shed 2 bases and J 4 bases; nucleotides not matched to a gene: 2. Germline values: CDR1 SGHTA, CDR2 FQGTGA. The CDR3 contains 16 residues. The DNA of the CDR3 is TGTGCCAGCAGCTTAGGGACTAGCGGGGATTACAATGAGCAGTTCTTC. This codes for CASSLGTSGDYNEQFF.

This clonotype occurred many times. The chain couples TRBV28 to TRBJ2-7; 12 nucleotides agree with TRBD2. The CDR3 loop spans 15 amino acids. Germline V lookup: CDR1 MDHEN, CDR2 SYDVKM. Trimming cost V 3 bases and J 1 base; bases outside gene matches: 1. The CDR3 nucleotides are TGTGCCAGCAGTTTGACTAGCGGGGGTTCCTACGAGCAGTACTTC. Its protein product is CASSLTSGGSYEQYF.

The CDR3 region has the DNA TGTGCCAGCAGCCGAGGGACAGGGGGACAAGAGACCCAGTACTTC. Protein product: CASSRGTGGQETQYF. V usage is TRBV6-4 and J usage is TRBJ2-5; 11 bases are a match to TRBD1. The trim removed 6 bases at V and 2 bases at J, leaving 5 bases unmatched. Per germline, CDR1 MRHNA and CDR2 SNTAGT. This CDR3 has 15 amino acids.

The sample holds a few counts of this clonotype. This chain joins TRBV11-3 and TRBJ2-5; TRBD2 agrees at 8 bases. Unmatched junction bases numbered 15, after V lost 1 base and J lost 5 bases. The CDR3 covers 18 residues. Germline V gene lookup returns CDR1 SGHNT and CDR2 YENEEA. The CDR3 DNA reads TGTGCCAGCAGCTTAGTGGACGGGATGACTAGCGCTCGGGAGACCCAGTACTTC. Residues: CASSLVDGMTSARETQYF.

This sequence joins TRBV5-5 and TRBJ2-3; no clear D. The CDR3 totals 12 residues. Per germline, CDR1 SGHKS and CDR2 YYEKEE (reference sequence). Trimming took 4 bases from V and 6 from J, leaving 9 bases between them. The CDR3 reads CASSNTPDTQYF. The DNA of the CDR3 is TGTGCCAGCAGCAATACCCCGGATACGCAGTATTTT.

This clonotype was observed a handful of times. The CDR3 reads CASSLSGRGPGELFF. The CDR3 nucleotides read TGTGCCAGCAGCTTATCAGGGAGGGGACCCGGGGAGCTGTTTTTT. The chain couples TRBV7-9 to TRBJ2-2; 7 bases line up with TRBD2. V gave up 2 bases and J gave up 6 bases; unmatched junction bases: 6. CDR3 length equals 15 residues. CDR1 and CDR2 from the germline V gene are SEHNR and FQNEAQ (reference sequence). Combining the CDR3 with reference TRBV7-9 and TRBJ2-2 gives the whole variable domain DTGVSQNPRHKITKRGQNVTFRCDPISEHNRLYWYRQTLGQGPEFLTYFQNEAQLEKSRLLSDRFSAERPKGSFSTLEIQRTEQGDSAMYLCASSLSGRGPGELFFGEGSRLTVL.

This chain links TRBV5-1 with TRBJ1-4; 9 positions match TRBD1. Germline V CDR1 and CDR2: SGHRS, YFSETQ. This CDR3 contains 13 residues. V was clipped by 7 bases and J by 5 bases; unmatched bases: 3. As DNA, the CDR3 is TGCGCCAGCGGCGACAGGGGGAATGAAAAACTGTTTTTT. Its translation: CASGDRGNEKLFF.

V is TRBV12-3 or TRBV12-4 and J is TRBJ1-2; D is undetermined. The CDR3 is made up of 15 amino acids. Between the trimmed V and J ends, which lost 2 bases and 0 bases, there was a span of 10 bases. CDR3 region: CASSLLGSSNYGYTF. In DNA form, the CDR3 reads TGTGCCAGCAGTTTACTCGGGAGTTCTAACTATGGCTACACCTTC.

V usage is TRBV14 and J usage is TRBJ2-5; no reliable D call. V was shortened by 0 bases and J by 5 bases, with 10 bases between the two germline ends. In germline, CDR1 is SGHDN, CDR2 FVKESK. The CDR3 has 14 amino acids. CDR3 nucleotide sequence: TGTGCCAGCAGCCAAGAGGAAGACTTGGAGACCCAGTACTTC. This encodes CASSQEEDLETQYF.

The chain carries TRBV7-6 and TRBJ2-1, with a possible D match to TRBD1 (6 bases). Germline V CDR1 and CDR2: SGHVS, FNYEAQ. V shed 1 base and J shed 10 bases, with 8 bases lying between them. CDR3 length: 12 amino acids. The DNA for the CDR3 is TGTGCCAGCAGCTTAGACAGGGTGGAGCAGTTCTTC. Residues: CASSLDRVEQFF.

This clonotype was recorded at least ten times. The gene calls are TRBV24-1 and TRBJ2-1; D is perhaps TRBD1 (5 bases). V was cut by 3 bases and J by 15 bases, with 14 bases left in between. The CDR3 loop spans 12 amino acids. CDR1 is KGHDR and CDR2 is SFDVKD in the germline V gene. DNA for the CDR3: TGTGCCACCAGTGATACTCGACAGTTACGGTTCTTC. It translates to CATSDTRQLRFF.

This clonotype was recorded a few times. Written as DNA, the CDR3 is TGTGCCAGCAGCCTGTCCGTTTCGGGCGGGAGTTATAATGAGCAGTTCTTC. The encoded protein is CASSLSVSGGSYNEQFF. This rearrangement joins TRBV7-8 to TRBJ2-1; 7 bases match TRBD2. V gave up 5 bases and J gave up 7 bases; unmatched junction bases: 17. The germline CDR1 and CDR2 sequences are SGHVS and FQNEAQ. CDR3 length: 17 amino acids.

The chain is built from TRBV9 and TRBJ2-5; no clear D. CDR1 is SGDLS, CDR2 YYNGEE, per germline. The length of the CDR3 is 15 residues. V shed 1 base and J shed 5 bases, with 15 bases lying between them. The CDR3 nucleotides read TGTGCCAGCAGCGTAAGGTCAGTTCCAGAGGAGACCCAGTACTTC. Translating gives CASSVRSVPEETQYF.

This rearrangement joins TRBV12-3 or TRBV12-4 to TRBJ2-3, with D tentatively TRBD2 (5 bases). Deletions cut 7 bases from V and 0 bases from J, with 8 bases between. The CDR3 contains 13 residues. The CDR3 is CASTRGSTDTQYF. CDR3 nucleotide sequence: TGTGCCAGCACCCGGGGAAGCACAGATACGCAGTATTTT.

The genes are TRBV7-9 and TRBJ1-2, with 12 bases that match TRBD1. The CDR3 contains 16 residues. Germline values: CDR1 SEHNR, CDR2 FQNEAQ (reference sequence). Trimming cost V 5 bases and J 7 bases; bases outside gene matches: 11. Here the CDR3 reads CASSITPGQGASGYTF. CDR3 DNA sequence: TGTGCCAGCAGCATAACCCCGGGACAGGGGGCAAGTGGCTACACCTTC.

In its sample, this clonotype was seen a few times. This chain connects TRBV5-1 to TRBJ1-1; perhaps TRBD1 as D (5 bases). V gave up 4 bases and J gave up 1 base, with 14 bases separating them. This CDR3 spans 15 amino acids. Germline lookup yields CDR1 SGHRS and CDR2 YFSETQ. The CDR3 sequence: CASSGGVGPNTEAFF. The CDR3 bases are TGCGCCAGCAGCGGGGGAGTGGGGCCGAACACTGAAGCTTTCTTT.

This clonotype was picked up a small number of times. This chain uses TRBV4-2 with TRBJ2-1; 8 positions match TRBD2. The junction had 4 bases not matched to a gene; V was cut back by 0 bases and J by 6 bases. The CDR3 sequence is 15 residues long. The V gene's germline CDR1 is LGHNA and CDR2 YNFKEQ. The CDR3 coding sequence is TGTGCCAGCAGCCAAGATCTAGCGGGCGTCAATGAGCAGTTCTTC. Translation: CASSQDLAGVNEQFF.

The V and J genes are TRBV15 and TRBJ2-3, with D possibly matching TRBD1 (5 bases). Germline V gene lookup returns CDR1 LNHNV and CDR2 YYDKDF (reference sequence). Trimming removed 4 bases from V and 4 bases from J, with 9 bases in between. This CDR3 is built from 13 residues. The DNA for the CDR3 is TGTGCCACCAGCATGGCAGGGTCAGATACGCAGTATTTT. Residues: CATSMAGSDTQYF.

The rearrangement links TRBV7-2 to TRBJ2-7; D is ambiguous. The germline V and J ends were trimmed by 1 base and 0 bases, with 7 bases remaining between them. Germline assignment: CDR1 SGHTA and CDR2 FQGNSA. The CDR3 is 14 residues long. The CDR3 here is CASSLDSLSYEQYF. The CDR3 bases are TGTGCCAGCAGCTTAGATTCTCTCTCCTACGAGCAGTACTTC.

Only a few counts were recorded for this clonotype. The chain recombines TRBV24-1 with TRBJ1-3; 11 nucleotides line up with TRBD1. This CDR3 is 17 amino acids long. The ends lost 3 bases at V and 3 bases at J; junction bases unmatched: 6. CDR1 and CDR2 (germline): KGHDR, SFDVKD. This CDR3 reads CATSDQGQGEDGNTIYF. The CDR3 nucleotides are TGTGCCACCAGTGATCAGGGACAGGGGGAAGATGGAAACACCATATATTTT.

This clonotype was observed a few times. The chain is built from TRBV5-6 and TRBJ2-7, with D possibly TRBD2 on 5 matching bases. The CDR3 extends over 13 amino acids. V was cut by 2 bases and J by 2 bases, with 8 bases left in between. The germline V gene has CDR1 SGHDT and CDR2 YYEEEE. The CDR3 DNA reads TGTGCCAGCAGCTTTCAAGCGGCCTACGAGCAGTACTTC. Protein product: CASSFQAAYEQYF.

The chain uses TRBV7-6 and TRBJ1-2; 11 bases line up with TRBD1. In germline, CDR1 is SGHVS, CDR2 FNYEAQ. Trimming cost V 5 bases and J 7 bases; bases outside gene matches: 6. CDR3 length equals 14 residues. The CDR3 DNA sequence: TGTGCCAGCAGCATCGGACAGGGGGCCGGTGGCTACACCTTC. The encoded protein is CASSIGQGAGGYTF.

This clonotype has only a few counts. CDR3 protein: CARKGRGRDNEQFF. CDR3 in DNA: TGCGCCCGGAAGGGGCGGGGGAGAGACAATGAGCAGTTCTTC. The rearrangement uses TRBV23-1 and TRBJ2-1, with 7 bases aligning to TRBD2. TRBV23-1 is placed among ORFs of uncertain function. This CDR3 has 14 residues. The ends lost 11 bases at V and 5 bases at J; junction bases unmatched: 12.